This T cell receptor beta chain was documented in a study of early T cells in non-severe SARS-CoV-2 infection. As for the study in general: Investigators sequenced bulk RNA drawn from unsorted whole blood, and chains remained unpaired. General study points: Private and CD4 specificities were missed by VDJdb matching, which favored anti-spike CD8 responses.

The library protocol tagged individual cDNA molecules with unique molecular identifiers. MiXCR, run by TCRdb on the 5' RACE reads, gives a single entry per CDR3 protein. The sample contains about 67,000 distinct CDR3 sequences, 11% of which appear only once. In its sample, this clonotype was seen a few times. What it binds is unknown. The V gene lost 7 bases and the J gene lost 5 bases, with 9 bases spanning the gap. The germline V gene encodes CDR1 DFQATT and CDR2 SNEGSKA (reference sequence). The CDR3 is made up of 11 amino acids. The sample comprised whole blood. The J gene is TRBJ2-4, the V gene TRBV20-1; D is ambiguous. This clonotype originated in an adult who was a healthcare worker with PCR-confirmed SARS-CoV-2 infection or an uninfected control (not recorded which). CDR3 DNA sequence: TGCAGTGGGGTCTTCCAAAACATTCAGTACTTC. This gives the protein CSGVFQNIQYF.